Each of the 17 T cell receptor beta chains below was sequenced from the same sample in a study of blood T cell repertoires in COVID-19. Libraries were prepared by immunoSEQ multiplex PCR; TCRdb keeps only in-frame clonotypes and omits some of them. The data hold some 100,000 clones, with roughly 85% observed a single time. The sample consisted of PBMCs or T cells enriched from blood (not recorded which). The receptor source for this set is a woman between 50 and 59 years old who had recovered from COVID-19.

This rearrangement joins TRBV27 to TRBJ2-7; 10 nucleotides agree with TRBD2. Trimming removed 4 bases from V and 2 bases from J; junction bases left unmatched: 8. CDR3 length equals 16 residues. Germline CDR1 MNHEY, CDR2 SMNVEV (reference sequence). In DNA, the CDR3 is TGTGCCAGCAGTTCCTGGACTAGCGGAGTGCCCTACGAGCAGTACTTC. Amino acids: CASSSWTSGVPYEQYF.

The rearrangement uses TRBV6-4 and TRBJ2-2; 7 bases align to TRBD1. V was clipped by 0 bases and J by 0 bases; unmatched bases: 7. From germline, CDR1 is MRHNA and CDR2 SNTAGT. CDR3 length: 18 amino acids. The chain's CDR3 is CASSDSTGTDSNTGELFF. CDR3 coding DNA: TGTGCCAGCAGTGACTCCACTGGGACAGATTCGAACACCGGGGAGCTGTTTTTT.

The CDR3 region is CASSQARGHTGELFF. Written as DNA, the CDR3 is TGTGCCAGCAGTCAGGCCAGGGGGCACACCGGGGAGCTGTTTTTT. The V gene is TRBV28, the J gene TRBJ2-2; 8 nucleotides align to TRBD1. Germline V lookup: CDR1 MDHEN, CDR2 SYDVKM. Trimming took 5 bases from V and 3 from J; bases not matched to a gene: 5. CDR3 length equals 15 residues.

A few counts support this clone. The rearrangement uses TRBV6-1 and TRBJ1-4; D is unresolved. The CDR3 runs 14 residues. Trimming left V 2 bases short and J 7 bases short, with 11 bases between. Germline V gives CDR1 MNHNS, CDR2 SASEGT. The CDR3 is CASSETEESEKLFF. The CDR3 DNA sequence: TGTGCCAGCAGTGAAACGGAGGAGAGTGAAAAACTGTTTTTT.

The chain combines TRBV5-6 with TRBJ2-2; TRBD1 aligns across 10 bases. This CDR3 is built from 19 residues. Germline CDR1 reads SGHDT; CDR2 reads YYEEEE. V dropped 3 bases and J dropped 4; count of bases not matched to a gene: 15. The CDR3 DNA sequence: TGTGCCAGCAGCTCCGGGACAGGGGAGCTCTCAGGGGCCACCGGGGAGCTGTTTTTT. It codes for CASSSGTGELSGATGELFF.

This chain links TRBV18 with TRBJ2-3; possible D gene TRBD2, 5 bases. CDR1 and CDR2 from the germline V gene are KGHSH and LQKENI. CDR3 length: 16 amino acids. Trimming took 0 bases from V and 0 from J, leaving 10 bases between them. CDR3 in amino acids: CASSPPSRTSTDTQYF. CDR3 sequence (DNA): TGTGCCAGCTCACCACCATCCAGGACTAGCACAGATACGCAGTATTTT.

The chain links TRBV30 to TRBJ1-2; 7 nucleotides match TRBD1. The CDR3 has 13 residues. Per the germline V gene, CDR1 is GTSNPN and CDR2 is SVGIG (reference sequence). J was trimmed by 8 bases and V by 7 bases; bases with no gene match: 13. The CDR3 sequence is CALLLKGTEGYTF. CDR3 coding DNA: TGTGCCTTACTATTAAAAGGGACAGAAGGCTACACCTTC.

Only one count was recorded for this clone. The chain couples TRBV30 to TRBJ2-2; a possible D gene is TRBD1 (6 bases). This CDR3 has 14 residues. Trimming removed 2 bases at V and 1 base at J, with 8 bases between. Germline assignment: CDR1 GTSNPN and CDR2 SVGIG (reference sequence). The CDR3 protein is CAWSRTVNTGELFF. In DNA, the CDR3 is TGTGCCTGGAGTAGGACAGTGAACACCGGGGAGCTGTTTTTT.

The chain combines TRBV28 with TRBJ1-4; 8 bases map to TRBD1. Germline V gives CDR1 MDHEN, CDR2 SYDVKM. Trimming removed 3 bases from V and 6 bases from J; junction bases left unmatched: 3. The CDR3 consists of 14 residues. CDR3: CASSFSTGDEKLFF. In nucleotides, the CDR3 is TGTGCCAGCAGTTTCTCGACAGGGGATGAAAAACTGTTTTTT.

The chain has TRBV28 and TRBJ2-7; D is possibly TRBD2 (6 bases). The CDR3 consists of 14 residues. The V gene's germline CDR1 is MDHEN and CDR2 SYDVKM. Trimming removed 6 bases at V and 0 bases at J, with 12 bases between. For the CDR3, the DNA is TGTGCCAGCAGCCGTGCGGGGAGCTCCTACGAGCAGTACTTC. Translating gives CASSRAGSSYEQYF.

The V and J genes are TRBV7-8 and TRBJ1-1; 8 bases are a match to TRBD1. The CDR3 has 14 amino acids. Germline CDR1 and CDR2: SGHVS and FQNEAQ. J gave up 6 bases and V 5 bases, and 8 bases lay outside the gene matches. The CDR3 DNA reads as TGTGCCAGCAGCCCCGGACAGGGTAAGGCTGAAGCTTTCTTT. Protein: CASSPGQGKAEAFF.

The chain employs TRBV5-1 and TRBJ2-4; the match to TRBD2 covers 12 bases. The CDR3 spans 17 residues. Germline trimming cut 0 bases from V and 7 bases from J; bases unmatched to any gene: 8. Germline CDR1 SGHRS, CDR2 YFSETQ. The CDR3 reads CASSLEASGGARNIQYF. The CDR3 nucleotides read TGCGCCAGCAGCTTGGAAGCTAGCGGGGGGGCCAGGAACATTCAGTACTTC.

The rearrangement uses TRBV9 and TRBJ2-1, with 9 positions matching TRBD2. Trimming took 0 bases from V and 6 from J; bases not matched to a gene: 4. This CDR3 is 15 amino acids long. Germline CDR1 and CDR2: SGDLS and YYNGEE. The CDR3 DNA reads TGTGCCAGCAGCGTAGGGCTAGCGGGGTCCAATGAGCAGTTCTTC. Amino acids: CASSVGLAGSNEQFF. The variable domain in full, completed from reference TRBV9 and TRBJ2-1, reads DSGVTQTPKHLITATGQRVTLRCSPRSGDLSVYWYQQSLDQGLQFLIQYYNGEERAKGNILERFSAQQFPDLHSELNLSSLELGDSALYFCASSVGLAGSNEQFFGPGTRLTVL.

The chain carries TRBV28 and TRBJ1-5; the D gene is possibly TRBD1 (5 bases). V lost 3 bases, J lost 6 bases, and 9 bases lay in between. The CDR3 runs 13 residues. Germline CDR1 MDHEN, CDR2 SYDVKM. CDR3 amino acids: CASSFQGTQPQHF. The CDR3 nucleotides read TGTGCCAGCAGTTTTCAGGGAACTCAGCCCCAGCATTTT. Based on the CDR3 plus reference TRBV28 and TRBJ1-5, the full variable domain is DVKVTQSSRYLVKRTGEKVFLECVQDMDHENMFWYRQDPGLGLRLIYFSYDVKMKEKGDIPEGYSVSREKKERFSLILESASTNQTSMYLCASSFQGTQPQHFGDGTRLSIL.

The V gene is TRBV11-2, the J gene TRBJ2-3; 10 bases line up with TRBD1. V dropped 5 bases and J dropped 4; count of bases not matched to a gene: 9. Per the germline V gene, CDR1 is SGHAT and CDR2 is FQNNGV. This CDR3 is built from 16 residues. Written as DNA, the CDR3 is TGTGCCAGCAGCGGCCCGGGACAGGGGATCGCAGATACGCAGTATTTT. Protein product: CASSGPGQGIADTQYF.

J is TRBJ1-1 and V is TRBV19, with D uncertain. CDR1 LNHDA and CDR2 SQIVND come from the germline V gene (reference sequence). The germline V and J ends were trimmed by 5 bases and 6 bases, with 13 bases remaining between them. The CDR3 has 13 amino acids. The DNA of the CDR3 is TGTGCCAGTAGTGCCGCGTCTCTGGCTGAAGCTTTCTTT. This encodes CASSAASLAEAFF.

V is TRBV5-1 and J is TRBJ2-3; tentatively, D is TRBD2 (6 bases). The germline V gene encodes CDR1 SGHRS and CDR2 YFSETQ. This CDR3 has 14 amino acids. The ends were cut back, 6 bases at V and 2 bases at J, with 13 bases in the middle. The CDR3 sequence: CASTWGTSTDTQYF. CDR3 nucleotides: TGCGCCAGCACGTGGGGGACTTCCACAGATACGCAGTATTTT. Full variable domain (remainder filled in from reference TRBV5-1 and TRBJ2-3): KAGVTQTPRYLIKTRGQQVTLSCSPISGHRSVSWYQQTPGQGLQFLFEYFSETQRNKGNFPGRFSGRQFSNSRSEMNVSTLELGDSALYLCASTWGTSTDTQYFGPGTRLTVL.